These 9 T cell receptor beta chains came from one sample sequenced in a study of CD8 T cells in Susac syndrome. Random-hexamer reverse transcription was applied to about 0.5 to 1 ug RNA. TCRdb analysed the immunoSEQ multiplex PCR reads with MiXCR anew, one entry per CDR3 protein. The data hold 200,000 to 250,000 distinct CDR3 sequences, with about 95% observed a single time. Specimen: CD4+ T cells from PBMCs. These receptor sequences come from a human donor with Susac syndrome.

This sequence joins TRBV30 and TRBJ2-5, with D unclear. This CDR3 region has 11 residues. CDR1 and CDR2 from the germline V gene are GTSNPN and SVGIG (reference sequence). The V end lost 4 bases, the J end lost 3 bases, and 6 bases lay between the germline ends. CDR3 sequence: CAWTAKETQYF. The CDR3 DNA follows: TGTGCCTGGACGGCTAAAGAGACCCAGTACTTC.

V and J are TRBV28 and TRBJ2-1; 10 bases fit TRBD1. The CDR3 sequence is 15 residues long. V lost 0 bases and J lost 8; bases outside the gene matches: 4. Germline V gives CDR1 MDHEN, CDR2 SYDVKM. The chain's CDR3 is CASSLWTGGIYEQFF. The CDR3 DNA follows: TGTGCCAGCAGTTTATGGACAGGGGGCATCTATGAGCAGTTCTTC. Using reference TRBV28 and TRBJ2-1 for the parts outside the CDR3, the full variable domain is DVKVTQSSRYLVKRTGEKVFLECVQDMDHENMFWYRQDPGLGLRLIYFSYDVKMKEKGDIPEGYSVSREKKERFSLILESASTNQTSMYLCASSLWTGGIYEQFFGPGTRLTVL.

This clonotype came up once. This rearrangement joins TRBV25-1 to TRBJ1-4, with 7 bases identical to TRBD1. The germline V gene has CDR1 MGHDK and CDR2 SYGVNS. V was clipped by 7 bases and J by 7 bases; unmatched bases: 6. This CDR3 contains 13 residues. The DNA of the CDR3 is TGTGCCAGCATTCCGACAGGGAGTGAAAAACTGTTTTTT. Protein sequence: CASIPTGSEKLFF.

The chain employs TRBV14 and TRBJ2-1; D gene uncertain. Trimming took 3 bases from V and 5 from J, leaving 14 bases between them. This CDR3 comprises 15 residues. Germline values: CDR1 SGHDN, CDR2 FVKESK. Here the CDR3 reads CASSHVGRSDNEQFF. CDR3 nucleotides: TGTGCCAGCAGCCACGTAGGCAGGTCGGACAATGAGCAGTTCTTC.

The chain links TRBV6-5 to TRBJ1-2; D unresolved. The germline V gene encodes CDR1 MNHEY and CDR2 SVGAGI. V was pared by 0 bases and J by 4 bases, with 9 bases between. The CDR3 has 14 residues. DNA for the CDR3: TGTGCCAGCAGTTACTCAAGGGTGGCCTATGGCTACACCTTC. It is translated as CASSYSRVAYGYTF.

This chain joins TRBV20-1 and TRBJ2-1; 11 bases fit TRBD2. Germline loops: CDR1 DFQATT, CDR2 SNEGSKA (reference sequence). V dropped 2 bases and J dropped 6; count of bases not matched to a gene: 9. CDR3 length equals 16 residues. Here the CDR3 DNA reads TGCAGTGCTAGAATAGCGGGGGGGCCGGGGAGCAATGAGCAGTTCTTC. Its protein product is CSARIAGGPGSNEQFF.

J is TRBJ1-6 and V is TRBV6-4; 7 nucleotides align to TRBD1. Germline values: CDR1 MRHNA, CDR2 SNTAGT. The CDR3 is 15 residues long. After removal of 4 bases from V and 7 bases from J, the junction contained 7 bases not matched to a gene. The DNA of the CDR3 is TGTGCCAGCAGTGCCCGACAGGGAAGAAATTCACCCCTCCACTTT. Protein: CASSARQGRNSPLHF.

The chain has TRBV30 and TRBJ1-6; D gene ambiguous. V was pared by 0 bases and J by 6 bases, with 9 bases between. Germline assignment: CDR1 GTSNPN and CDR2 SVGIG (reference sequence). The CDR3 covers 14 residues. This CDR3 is CAWSVGRINSPLHF. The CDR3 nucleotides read TGTGCCTGGAGTGTCGGCAGGATTAATTCACCCCTCCACTTT.

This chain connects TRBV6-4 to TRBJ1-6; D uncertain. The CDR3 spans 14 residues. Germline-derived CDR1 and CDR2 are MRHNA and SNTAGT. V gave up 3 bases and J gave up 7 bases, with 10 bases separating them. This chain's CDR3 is CASSEMMRNSPLHF. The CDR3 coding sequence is TGTGCCAGCAGTGAGATGATGAGGAATTCACCCCTCCACTTT.